This T cell receptor (beta chain) was captured by sequencing in a study of OX40 agonist ivuxolimab in advanced cancers. Study details: Recorded diagnoses for dose-escalation patients were hepatocellular carcinoma, melanoma, renal cell or head and neck cancer. Overall study results and limits: Averaged across samples, CD8+ T cells carried more expanded clones than CD4+ did. Both CD4+ and CD8+ T cell populations in blood had undergone clonal expansion by week 6 at 0.1 to 3.0 mg/kg.

This CDR3 region has 14 residues. The V gene's germline CDR1 is SGHDN and CDR2 FVKESK. V gave up 4 bases and J gave up 1 base, with 7 bases separating them. Clones were read by immunoSEQ multiplex PCR, and TCRdb kept only the in-frame ones, dropping some. The table includes some 40,000 clones, around 93% detected once. In the case of this clone: Its antigen is not identified.

The chain combines TRBV14 with TRBJ2-2, with D maybe TRBD1 (6 bases). This receptor was identified in an adult with an advanced solid tumor such as melanoma, head and neck, liver or kidney cancer. The sample was CD4+ or CD8+ T cells sorted from blood, taken in a trial of the OX40 agonist ivuxolimab. The CDR3 DNA follows: TGTGCCAGCAGCCTAGGGGGGAACACCGGGGAGCTGTTTTTT. The encoded protein is CASSLGGNTGELFF.